The 11 T cell receptor beta chains in this list originate from one sample, sequenced in a study of control samples from healthy donors and cancer patients (dated by TCRdb to between 2020 and 2021). To prepare the library, the immunoSEQ multiplex PCR assay was applied. TCRdb took over this immuneACCESS table, retaining in-frame rearrangements with V and J assigned. Such tables are incomplete; in checked studies, under half of the missing clones stem from an unresolved V gene, and the remainder is unexplained. Recorded for this sample are 55,000 to 85,000 clones; more than 70% of them occurred a single time. Around 2.3% of the sample is in the top ten clones. The specimen was PBMCs. Receptor source: a woman between 45 and 65 years old with head and neck cancer.

V is TRBV30 and J is TRBJ2-2, with D perhaps assigned TRBD1 or TRBD2 (6 bases each). This CDR3 spans 14 amino acids. Trimming shortened V by 2 bases and J by 6 bases, and 13 bases separated the two germline ends. CDR1 is GTSNPN and CDR2 is SVGIG in the germline V gene (reference sequence). CDR3 in DNA: TGTGCCTGGAGTTATATCGGGGGCCCCGGGGAGCTGTTTTTT. Its translation: CAWSYIGGPGELFF.

The J gene is TRBJ2-7, the V gene TRBV24-1, with D unresolved. Germline assignment: CDR1 KGHDR and CDR2 SFDVKD. V gave up 2 bases and J gave up 6 bases, with 7 bases separating them. This CDR3 comprises 12 residues. CDR3: CATSDSSSEQYF. The CDR3 DNA is TGTGCCACCAGTGATTCGAGCAGCGAGCAGTACTTC.

In this sample, this clone turned up once. This chain joins TRBV4-1 and TRBJ1-2, with unresolved D. Trimming took off 0 bases at V and 3 bases at J, with 8 bases between the two ends. Germline V gene lookup returns CDR1 MGHRA and CDR2 YSYEKL. The CDR3 spans 14 residues. The CDR3 spells CASSQEDGYYGYTF. The CDR3 bases are TGCGCCAGCAGCCAAGAGGACGGCTACTATGGCTACACCTTC.

This clone was observed a handful of times. This chain links TRBV21-1 with TRBJ1-4; the table's D gene call, TRBD1, was not cross checked with the DNA. TRBV21-1 is a listed pseudogene. The CDR3 runs 14 residues. The CDR3 spells CASSKGTPREKLFF. CDR3 DNA: TGTGCCAGCAGCAAAGGCACACCCCGAGAAAAACTGTTTTTT.

The chain combines TRBV7-8 with TRBJ2-3; maybe TRBD2 (6 bases). This CDR3 contains 14 residues. Trimming stripped 2 bases from V and 2 bases from J, with 8 bases between. CDR1 is SGHVS, CDR2 FQNEAQ, per germline. CDR3 DNA sequence: TGTGCCAGCAGCTTACAGCGGGTCACAGATACGCAGTATTTT. It yields the protein CASSLQRVTDTQYF. Drawing the rest from reference TRBV7-8 and TRBJ2-3, the complete variable domain is GAGVSQSPRYKVAKRGQDVALRCDPISGHVSLFWYQQALGQGPEFLTYFQNEAQLDKSGLPSDRFFAERPEGSVSTLKIQRTQQEDSAVYLCASSLQRVTDTQYFGPGTRLTVL.

The chain employs TRBV28 and TRBJ2-7, with a tentative D call TRBD2 (5 bases). Germline V gives CDR1 MDHEN, CDR2 SYDVKM. V dropped 7 bases and J dropped 1 base, with 17 bases sitting between them. The CDR3 runs to 15 residues. CDR3: CASIGGGEGSYEQYF. CDR3 nucleotides: TGTGCCAGCATCGGAGGTGGGGAAGGATCCTACGAGCAGTACTTC.

The chain uses TRBV15 and TRBJ2-2; D gene unclear. The V end was cut by 1 base, the J end by 2 bases, with 2 bases between. The CDR3 contains 13 residues. Germline lookup yields CDR1 LNHNV and CDR2 YYDKDF (reference sequence). The CDR3 loop is CATSRGNTGELFF. The CDR3, as DNA: TGTGCCACCAGCAGAGGCAACACCGGGGAGCTGTTTTTT.

CDR3 coding DNA: TGCGCCAGCAGCTTGGGGACGGTCAGGGACCAGCCCCAGCATTTT. Its translation: CASSLGTVRDQPQHF. The V and J genes are TRBV5-1 and TRBJ1-5; D perhaps matches TRBD1 (5 bases). The V gene's germline CDR1 is SGHRS and CDR2 YFSETQ. V was pared by 0 bases and J by 7 bases, with 14 bases between. The CDR3 length is 15 residues.

The V call is TRBV25-1, the J call TRBJ1-3; 7 bases line up with TRBD1. The length of the CDR3 is 15 residues. From germline, CDR1 is MGHDK and CDR2 SYGVNS. V dropped 4 bases and J dropped 0; count of bases not matched to a gene: 3. CDR3 bases: TGTGCCAGCAGTGGGACAGGCAACTCTGGAAACACCATATATTTT. Its translation is CASSGTGNSGNTIYF.

The chain couples TRBV11-2 to TRBJ1-6; no firm D call. V was cut by 3 bases and J by 7 bases, with 16 bases left in between. The V gene's germline CDR1 is SGHAT and CDR2 FQNNGV. The CDR3 loop spans 16 amino acids. The CDR3 sequence is CASSFSLRSGNSPLHF. The CDR3 DNA is TGTGCCAGCAGCTTTTCCTTACGGTCCGGGAATTCACCCCTCCACTTT.

The chain joins TRBV2 to TRBJ1-5; TRBD1 might be the D (6 bases). The V end lost 7 bases, the J end lost 6 bases, and 16 bases lay between the germline ends. The CDR3 spans 14 residues. The germline V gene encodes CDR1 SNHLY and CDR2 FYNNEI. CDR3 loop: CASKVVRGSQPQHF. CDR3 DNA: TGTGCCAGCAAGGTGGTCAGGGGAAGTCAGCCCCAGCATTTT.